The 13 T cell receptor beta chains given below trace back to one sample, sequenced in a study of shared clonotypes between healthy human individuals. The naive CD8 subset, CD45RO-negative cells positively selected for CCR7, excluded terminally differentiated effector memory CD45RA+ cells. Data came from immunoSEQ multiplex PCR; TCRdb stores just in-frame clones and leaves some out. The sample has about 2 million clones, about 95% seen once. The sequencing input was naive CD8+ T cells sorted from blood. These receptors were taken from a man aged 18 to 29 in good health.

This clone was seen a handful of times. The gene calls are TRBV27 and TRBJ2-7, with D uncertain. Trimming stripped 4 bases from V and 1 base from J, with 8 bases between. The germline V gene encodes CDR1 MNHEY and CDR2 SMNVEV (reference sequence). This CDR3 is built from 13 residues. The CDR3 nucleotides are TGTGCCAGCAGTTCGGACGGATCCTACGAGCAGTACTTC. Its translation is CASSSDGSYEQYF.

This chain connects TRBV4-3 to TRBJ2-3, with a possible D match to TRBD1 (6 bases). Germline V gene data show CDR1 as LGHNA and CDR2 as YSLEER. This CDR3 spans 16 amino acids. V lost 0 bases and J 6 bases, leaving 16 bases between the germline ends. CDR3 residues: CASSQDWLGARDTQYF. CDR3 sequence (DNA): TGCGCCAGCAGCCAAGATTGGCTGGGGGCCCGGGATACGCAGTATTTT.

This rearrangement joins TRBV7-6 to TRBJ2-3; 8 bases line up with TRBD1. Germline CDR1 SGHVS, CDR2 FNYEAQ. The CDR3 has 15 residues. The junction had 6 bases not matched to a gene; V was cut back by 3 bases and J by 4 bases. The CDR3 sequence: CASSLWTGSADTQYF. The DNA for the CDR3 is TGTGCCAGCAGCTTGTGGACAGGGTCCGCAGATACGCAGTATTTT.

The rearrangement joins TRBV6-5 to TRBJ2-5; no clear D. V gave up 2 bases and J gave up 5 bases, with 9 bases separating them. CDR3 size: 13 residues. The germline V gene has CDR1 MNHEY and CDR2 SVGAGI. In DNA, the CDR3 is TGTGCCAGCAGTTACGTGGTTATGGAGACCCAGTACTTC. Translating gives CASSYVVMETQYF.

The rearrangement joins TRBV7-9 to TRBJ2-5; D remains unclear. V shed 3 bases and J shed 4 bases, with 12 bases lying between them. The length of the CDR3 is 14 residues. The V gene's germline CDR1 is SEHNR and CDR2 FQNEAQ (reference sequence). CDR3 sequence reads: CASSFPGLIETQYF. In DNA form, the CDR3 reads TGTGCCAGCAGCTTTCCCGGGTTGATAGAGACCCAGTACTTC.

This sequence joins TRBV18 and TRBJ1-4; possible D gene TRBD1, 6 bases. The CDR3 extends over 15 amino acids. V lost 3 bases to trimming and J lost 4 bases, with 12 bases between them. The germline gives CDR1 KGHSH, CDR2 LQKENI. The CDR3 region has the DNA TGTGCCAGCTCACCGGGGGCCGCTCTTAATGAAAAACTGTTTTTT. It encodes CASSPGAALNEKLFF.

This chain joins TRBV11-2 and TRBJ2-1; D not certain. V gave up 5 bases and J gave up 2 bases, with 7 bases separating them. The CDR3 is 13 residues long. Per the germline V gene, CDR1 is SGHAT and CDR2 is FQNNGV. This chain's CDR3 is CASSVGAYNEQFF. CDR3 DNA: TGTGCCAGCAGCGTTGGGGCCTACAATGAGCAGTTCTTC.

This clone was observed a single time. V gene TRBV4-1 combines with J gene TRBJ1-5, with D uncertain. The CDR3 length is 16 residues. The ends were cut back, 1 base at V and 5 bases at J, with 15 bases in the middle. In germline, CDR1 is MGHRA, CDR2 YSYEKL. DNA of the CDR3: TGCGCCAGCAGCCAAGGGCCCGGACTCCTCGATCAGCCCCAGCATTTT. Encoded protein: CASSQGPGLLDQPQHF.

Here the CDR3 reads CASSWPRAGEGNEQFF. For the CDR3, the DNA is TGTGCCAGCAGCTGGCCAAGAGCGGGAGAAGGCAATGAGCAGTTCTTC. The V call is TRBV11-2, the J call TRBJ2-1; 8 bases align to TRBD2. This CDR3 has 16 amino acids. The germline gives CDR1 SGHAT, CDR2 FQNNGV. V lost 4 bases to trimming and J lost 6 bases; unmatched junction nucleotides: 11.

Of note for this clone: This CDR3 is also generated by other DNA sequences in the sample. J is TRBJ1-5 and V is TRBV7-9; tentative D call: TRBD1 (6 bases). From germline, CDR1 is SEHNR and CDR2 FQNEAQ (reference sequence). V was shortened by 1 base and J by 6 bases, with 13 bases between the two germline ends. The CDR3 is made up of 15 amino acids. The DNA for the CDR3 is TGTGCCAGCAGCTTAGACAGGGAGGGCGGTCAGCCCCAGCATTTT. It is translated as CASSLDREGGQPQHF.

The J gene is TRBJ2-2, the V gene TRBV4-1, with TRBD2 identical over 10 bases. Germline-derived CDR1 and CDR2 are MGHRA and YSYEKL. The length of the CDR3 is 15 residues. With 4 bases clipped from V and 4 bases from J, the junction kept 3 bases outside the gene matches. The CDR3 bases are TGCGCCAGCAGCCTAGCGGGGGGCCGCACCGGGGAGCTGTTTTTT. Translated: CASSLAGGRTGELFF.

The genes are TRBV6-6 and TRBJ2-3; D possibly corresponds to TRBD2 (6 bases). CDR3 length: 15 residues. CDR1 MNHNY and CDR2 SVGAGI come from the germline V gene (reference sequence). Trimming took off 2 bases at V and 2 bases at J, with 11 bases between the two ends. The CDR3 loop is CASSYTGLPTDTQYF. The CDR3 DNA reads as TGTGCCAGCAGTTACACCGGACTACCCACAGATACGCAGTATTTT.

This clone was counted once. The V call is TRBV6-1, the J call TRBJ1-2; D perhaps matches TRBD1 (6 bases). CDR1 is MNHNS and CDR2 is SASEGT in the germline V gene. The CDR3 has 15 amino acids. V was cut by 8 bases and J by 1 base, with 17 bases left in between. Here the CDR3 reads CASRSGGGGNYGYTF. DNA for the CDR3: TGTGCCAGCCGTAGCGGCGGGGGCGGTAACTATGGCTACACCTTC.